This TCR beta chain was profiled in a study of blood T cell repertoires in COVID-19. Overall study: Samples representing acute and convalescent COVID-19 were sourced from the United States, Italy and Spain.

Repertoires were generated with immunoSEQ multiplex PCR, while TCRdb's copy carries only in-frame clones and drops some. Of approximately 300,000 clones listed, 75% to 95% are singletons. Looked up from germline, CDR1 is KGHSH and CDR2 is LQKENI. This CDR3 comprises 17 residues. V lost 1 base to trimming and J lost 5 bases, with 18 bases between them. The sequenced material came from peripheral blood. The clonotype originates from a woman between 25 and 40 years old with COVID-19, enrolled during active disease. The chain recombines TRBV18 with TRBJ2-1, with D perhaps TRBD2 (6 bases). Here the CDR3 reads CASSPLQQDYVNNEQFF. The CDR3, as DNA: TGTGCCAGCTCACCACTTCAACAGGACTACGTAAACAATGAGCAGTTCTTC.